These 6 T cell receptor beta chains came from one sample sequenced in a study of chemoradiotherapy in HPV16-positive cancers. Only in-frame clones appear in the TCRdb table, and some are missing; sequencing was by immunoSEQ multiplex PCR. Counted here are approximately 14,000 clones, 88% occurring once; the ten biggest clones make up about 4%. The material sequenced was blood, taken from a patient who underwent chemoradiotherapy. These receptor sequences come from a human donor with HPV-associated anogenital cancer.

V gene TRBV18 combines with J gene TRBJ1-1, with unresolved D. V gave up 2 bases and J gave up 7 bases, with 8 bases separating them. Germline lookup yields CDR1 KGHSH and CDR2 LQKENI. This CDR3 is built from 12 residues. The CDR3 here is CASSPGPLEAFF. The CDR3 DNA is TGTGCCAGCTCACCAGGTCCCCTTGAAGCTTTCTTT.

J is TRBJ2-7 and V is TRBV19, with D tentatively TRBD2 (5 bases). Germline CDR1 and CDR2: LNHDA and SQIVND (reference sequence). V was shortened by 5 bases and J by 0 bases, with 14 bases between the two germline ends. The length of the CDR3 is 15 residues. The CDR3 here is CASSGEGYPSYEQYF. CDR3 coding DNA: TGTGCCAGTAGTGGAGAGGGCTATCCCTCCTACGAGCAGTACTTC.

The V and J genes are TRBV28 and TRBJ2-1; D perhaps matches TRBD2 (6 bases). The V gene lost 2 bases and the J gene lost 4 bases, with 6 bases spanning the gap. Germline V lookup: CDR1 MDHEN, CDR2 SYDVKM. The CDR3 length is 13 residues. CDR3 loop: CASSLAGYNEQFF. The CDR3 coding sequence is TGTGCCAGCAGTTTAGCGGGGTACAATGAGCAGTTCTTC.

The chain links TRBV9 to TRBJ1-2; no firm D call. Trimming removed 0 bases at V and 3 bases at J, with 12 bases between. Germline V gives CDR1 SGDLS, CDR2 YYNGEE. The length of the CDR3 is 15 residues. This CDR3 is CASSVGPLTDYGYTF. DNA of the CDR3: TGTGCCAGCAGCGTAGGTCCCTTAACGGACTATGGCTACACCTTC.

This rearrangement joins TRBV27 to TRBJ2-7; 7 bases map to TRBD2. Germline V gene sequence: CDR1 MNHEY, CDR2 SMNVEV (reference sequence). This CDR3 has 15 amino acids. Trimming took 10 bases from V and 3 from J; bases not matched to a gene: 15. In DNA form, the CDR3 reads TGTGCCACCGACCTTGGGGGACTAATATACTACGAGCAGTACTTC. Protein product: CATDLGGLIYYEQYF.

The chain recombines TRBV6-4 with TRBJ2-5; 9 bases match TRBD1. The CDR3 consists of 15 residues. Losses at the gene ends were 6 bases for V and 4 bases for J; bases not matched to a gene: 9. In germline, CDR1 is MRHNA, CDR2 SNTAGT. The CDR3 here is CASSQQGAMGETQYF. For the CDR3, the DNA is TGTGCCAGCAGCCAACAGGGGGCAATGGGAGAGACCCAGTACTTC.